The 2 T cell receptor beta chains reported below all come from one sample, sequenced in a study of blood T cell repertoires in COVID-19. The repertoire was sequenced with immunoSEQ multiplex PCR; TCRdb's copy has only in-frame clones and lacks some. The data contain over 200,000 clones, approximately 90% of them seen just once; the ten biggest clones take up about 10%. The sample taken for sequencing was PBMCs or T cells enriched from blood (not recorded which). The origin of the receptors is a man aged 25-45 years who had recovered from COVID-19.

The chain is built from TRBV6-5 and TRBJ1-1; D uncertain. CDR3 length equals 13 residues. Trimming pared 5 bases from V and 1 base from J, leaving 8 bases between. Germline V lookup: CDR1 MNHEY, CDR2 SVGAGI. In nucleotides, the CDR3 is TGTGCCAGCAGTCGAAACAGGAACACTGAAGCTTTCTTT. Translated: CASSRNRNTEAFF.

The chain combines TRBV3-1 (or the pseudogene TRBV3-2) with TRBJ2-5; weak D call: TRBD2 (7 bases). V was pared by 5 bases and J by 3 bases, with 13 bases between. The CDR3 spans 14 residues. CDR1 and CDR2 (germline): LGHDT, YNNKEL (reference sequence). As DNA, the CDR3 is TGTGCCAGCAGCTCATTAGGGGGGGAAGAGACCCAGTACTTC. Its protein product is CASSSLGGEETQYF.